This T cell receptor (beta chain) originates from a study of identical twins. TCRdb recomputed calls from the 5' RACE reads with MiXCR, one row per CDR3 protein. This repertoire shows just under 650,000 distinct CDR3 sequences, 7% to 7.5% found once; its top ten account for about 1.5%. Overall study findings and caveats: For out-of-frame beta sequences, excess twin sharing was weaker.

Concerning this clonotype itself: No antigen is known for it.

V was clipped by 4 bases and J by 5 bases; unmatched bases: 13. Germline CDR1 reads MGHRA; CDR2 reads YSYEKL. There are 18 residues in the CDR3. These records were also assigned to another study, of yellow fever vaccine responses in identical twins.

Material: PBMCs. The sequence came from a woman aged 18-35 years in good health. The chain links TRBV4-1 to TRBJ2-1; 11 nucleotides agree with TRBD2. CDR3 amino acids: CASSRGLASGRRDNEQFF. The CDR3 DNA reads as TGCGCCAGCAGCCGTGGGTTGGCTAGCGGGAGGAGGGACAATGAGCAGTTCTTC.